This TCR beta chain was recovered during a study of blood T cell repertoires in COVID-19. From germline, CDR1 is SNHLY and CDR2 FYNNEI. The CDR3 totals 12 residues. J gave up 5 bases and V 5 bases, and 3 bases lay outside the gene matches. This clone was seen only a few times. Libraries were prepared by immunoSEQ multiplex PCR; TCRdb keeps only in-frame clonotypes and omits some of them. There are 65,000 or so clones in the sample; under 80% occur only once, and around half lies in the top ten. The chain uses TRBV2 and TRBJ2-7, with 7 positions matching TRBD2. The sequencing sample was made of PBMCs or T cells enriched from blood (not recorded which). The TCR was taken from a woman between 55 and 75 years old who had been exposed to COVID-19. The CDR3: CASSREVNEQYF. In DNA form, the CDR3 reads TGTGCCAGCAGTCGGGAGGTGAACGAGCAGTACTTC. Full variable domain (outside the CDR3, taken from reference TRBV2 and TRBJ2-7): EPEVTQTPSHQVTQMGQEVILRCVPISNHLYFYWYRQILGQKVEFLVSFYNNEISEKSEIFDDQFSVERPDGSNFTLKIRSTKLEDSAMYFCASSREVNEQYFGPGTRLTVT.